These 27 T cell receptor beta chains originate from one sample sequenced in a study of T cell responses to AZD1222 COVID-19 vaccine. TCRdb's copy holds only in-frame clones and misses some; the assay was immunoSEQ multiplex PCR. Of approximately 79,000 clones listed, 75% to 90% are singletons. Sequencing was performed on peripheral blood, taken on day 0 of AZD1222 vaccination. The receptor source for this set is an adult in good health.

About this clone itself: The sample carries other DNA sequences with the same CDR3. V usage is TRBV18 and J usage is TRBJ1-1; D is unclear. Germline values: CDR1 KGHSH, CDR2 LQKENI. V was shortened by 1 base and J by 5 bases, with 5 bases between the two germline ends. CDR3 size: 12 residues. The CDR3 region is CASSPRRTEAFF. The CDR3 DNA is TGTGCCAGCTCACCACGGAGGACTGAAGCTTTCTTT.

The rearrangement joins TRBV5-6 to TRBJ1-2, with a tentative D call TRBD1 (6 bases). The V gene lost 6 bases and the J gene lost 4 bases, with 10 bases spanning the gap. This CDR3 region has 12 residues. The V gene's germline CDR1 is SGHDT and CDR2 YYEEEE. The CDR3 sequence is CASTRGGYGYTF. CDR3 DNA sequence: TGTGCCAGCACCAGAGGGGGCTATGGCTACACCTTC. Looking up the rest from reference TRBV5-6 and TRBJ1-2 gives the full variable domain: DAGVTQSPTHLIKTRGQQVTLRCSPKSGHDTVSWYQQALGQGPQFIFQYYEEEERQRGNFPDRFSGHQFPNYSSELNVNALLLGDSALYLCASTRGGYGYTFGSGTRLTVV.

The chain joins TRBV18 to TRBJ1-1; D unresolved. The CDR3 loop spans 14 amino acids. Germline CDR1 and CDR2: KGHSH and LQKENI. V lost 1 base and J lost 4, with 10 bases in between. CDR3 sequence (DNA): TGTGCCAGCTCACCACGGCCGCCAGGCACTGAAGCTTTCTTT. It yields the protein CASSPRPPGTEAFF.

The chain joins TRBV28 to TRBJ1-2; 9 bases match TRBD1. CDR3 length equals 16 residues. V was clipped by 3 bases and J by 7 bases; unmatched bases: 12. Germline CDR1 is MDHEN and CDR2 is SYDVKM. The CDR3 region is CASSLVPGTGTVGYTF. DNA of the CDR3: TGTGCCAGCAGTTTGGTCCCCGGGACAGGGACGGTTGGCTACACCTTC.

This chain links TRBV6-5 with TRBJ1-6; D gene unclear. The CDR3 totals 15 residues. V was cut by 0 bases and J by 5 bases, with 8 bases left in between. Looked up from germline, CDR1 is MNHEY and CDR2 is SVGAGI. The CDR3 region is CASSYSWQNNSPLHF. The CDR3 region has the DNA TGTGCCAGCAGTTACTCGTGGCAGAATAATTCACCCCTCCACTTT.

V gene TRBV29-1 combines with J gene TRBJ2-2; D ambiguous. Germline values: CDR1 SQVTM, CDR2 ANQGSEA. The CDR3 length is 12 residues. V dropped 4 bases and J dropped 6 bases, with 9 bases sitting between them. In nucleotides, the CDR3 is TGCAGCGTTGTCTTGTATGCCGGGGAGCTGTTTTTT. As protein: CSVVLYAGELFF.

The J gene is TRBJ2-1, the V gene TRBV12-3 or TRBV12-4, with 8 positions matching TRBD2. The CDR3 runs 13 residues. V shed 3 bases and J 11 bases; nucleotides not matched to a gene: 6. The CDR3 DNA reads as TGTGCCAGCAGTTTCTCGGCTAGCGGGCAGCAGTTCTTC. It translates to CASSFSASGQQFF.

The CDR3 coding sequence is TGTGCCAGTAGTATAAGGACAGTTAACTATGGCTACACCTTC. It is translated as CASSIRTVNYGYTF. The rearrangement joins TRBV19 to TRBJ1-2, with TRBD1 as a possible D gene (6 bases). The CDR3 spans 14 residues. Germline loops: CDR1 LNHDA, CDR2 SQIVND (reference sequence). The V end was cut by 2 bases, the J end by 1 base, with 8 bases between. Complete variable domain (other parts from reference TRBV19 and TRBJ1-2): DGGITQSPKYLFRKEGQNVTLSCEQNLNHDAMYWYRQDPGQGLRLIYYSQIVNDFQKGDIAEGYSVSREKKESFPLTVTSAQKNPTAFYLCASSIRTVNYGYTFGSGTRLTVV.

This clone was seen more than once but under ten times. This sequence joins TRBV5-6 and TRBJ2-7; maybe TRBD1 (6 bases). Germline assignment: CDR1 SGHDT and CDR2 YYEEEE. V was cut by 5 bases and J by 4 bases, with 13 bases left in between. The CDR3 spans 13 residues. Here the CDR3 reads CASRVGQFYEQYF. Here the CDR3 DNA reads TGTGCCAGCAGGGTTGGACAGTTTTACGAGCAGTACTTC.

In DNA form, the CDR3 reads TGTGCCAGCAGCTTAGCTTTGGGGGGCACTGAAGCTTTCTTT. Translating it yields CASSLALGGTEAFF. This chain joins TRBV7-2 and TRBJ1-1; D may be TRBD1 (5 bases). Germline V gene sequence: CDR1 SGHTA, CDR2 FQGNSA. The V and J ends lost 0 bases and 4 bases respectively, with 9 bases between them. This CDR3 region has 14 residues.

With regard to this clone: One junction end does not reproduce the germline sequence, and a read error may be involved. The chain links TRBV7-8 to TRBJ1-1; no reliable D call. There are 12 residues in the CDR3. Germline CDR1 and CDR2: SGHVS and FQNEAQ. The CDR3: CASSLASPHLIF. CDR3 coding DNA: TGTGCCAGCAGCTTAGCGTCCCCCCACCTTATCTTT.

The chain couples TRBV6-5 to TRBJ1-1; D gene ambiguous. From germline, CDR1 is MNHEY and CDR2 SVGAGI. Trimming shortened V by 5 bases and J by 1 base, and 11 bases separated the two germline ends. This CDR3 has 14 amino acids. CDR3 sequence reads: CASSPRGTNTEAFF. CDR3 DNA sequence: TGTGCCAGCAGTCCCCGGGGTACGAACACTGAAGCTTTCTTT.

CDR3 loop: CASSEFGKDTEAFF. The CDR3 DNA follows: TGTGCCAGCAGTGAATTCGGAAAGGACACTGAAGCTTTCTTT. The V and J genes are TRBV25-1 and TRBJ1-1; the D is unclear. CDR1 is MGHDK, CDR2 SYGVNS, per germline. The CDR3 has 14 amino acids. Deletions cut 1 base from V and 3 bases from J, with 9 bases between.

V and J are TRBV5-1 and TRBJ1-2; 9 bases match TRBD1. The germline gives CDR1 SGHRS, CDR2 YFSETQ. J gave up 3 bases and V 4 bases, and 7 bases lay outside the gene matches. CDR3 size: 15 residues. In nucleotides, the CDR3 is TGCGCCAGCAGCAGAGGGACAGGGAACGACTATGGCTACACCTTC. Its translation: CASSRGTGNDYGYTF. The whole variable domain, filled in from reference TRBV5-1 and TRBJ1-2, reads KAGVTQTPRYLIKTRGQQVTLSCSPISGHRSVSWYQQTPGQGLQFLFEYFSETQRNKGNFPGRFSGRQFSNSRSEMNVSTLELGDSALYLCASSRGTGNDYGYTFGSGTRLTVV.

The chain recombines TRBV19 with TRBJ1-5; a weak D match, TRBD1 (5 bases). The CDR3 has 15 amino acids. From germline, CDR1 is LNHDA and CDR2 SQIVND (reference sequence). V shed 6 bases and J shed 3 bases, with 15 bases lying between them. For the CDR3, the DNA is TGTGCCAGTAGGGGAGTGGGCGGGACCAATCAGCCCCAGCATTTT. Translated, it gives CASRGVGGTNQPQHF. Supplemented by reference TRBV19 and TRBJ1-5, the full variable domain reads DGGITQSPKYLFRKEGQNVTLSCEQNLNHDAMYWYRQDPGQGLRLIYYSQIVNDFQKGDIAEGYSVSREKKESFPLTVTSAQKNPTAFYLCASRGVGGTNQPQHFGDGTRLSIL.

The V and J genes are TRBV7-9 and TRBJ1-2; TRBD1 matches 7 bases. The germline V gene encodes CDR1 SEHNR and CDR2 FQNEAQ (reference sequence). The CDR3 extends over 15 amino acids. With 3 bases clipped from V and 14 bases from J, the junction kept 18 bases outside the gene matches. The chain's CDR3 is CASSFPPAAFSGGTF. DNA for the CDR3: TGTGCCAGCAGCTTTCCCCCGGCAGCTTTCTCAGGGGGGACCTTC.

The chain combines TRBV18 with TRBJ1-1, with 9 bases matching TRBD1. Germline V gene lookup returns CDR1 KGHSH and CDR2 LQKENI. J gave up 4 bases and V 4 bases, and 10 bases lay outside the gene matches. The CDR3 consists of 16 residues. The CDR3 bases are TGTGCCAGCTCACTCTCTTTCGGGACAGGGACCACTGAAGCTTTCTTT. Protein: CASSLSFGTGTTEAFF.

This clone appeared a single time. The chain employs TRBV18 and TRBJ2-1, with a possible D match to TRBD1 (6 bases). The length of the CDR3 is 13 residues. Per the germline V gene, CDR1 is KGHSH and CDR2 is LQKENI. V lost 11 bases and J 8 bases, leaving 19 bases between the germline ends. The CDR3 loop reads CAGRGQSRDEQFF. CDR3 nucleotide sequence: TGTGCCGGGCGAGGACAGAGTCGGGATGAGCAGTTCTTC.

This rearrangement joins TRBV14 to TRBJ1-4; D is possibly TRBD1 (5 bases). Germline assignment: CDR1 SGHDN and CDR2 FVKESK. V was cut by 5 bases and J by 7 bases, with 20 bases left in between. This CDR3 has 16 amino acids. The CDR3 sequence: CASSNLGPPGGEKLFF. The CDR3 region has the DNA TGTGCCAGCAGCAACTTAGGCCCGCCCGGGGGTGAAAAACTGTTTTTT.

V gene TRBV6-2 or TRBV6-3 combines with J gene TRBJ2-2, with 13 bases identical to TRBD2. The germline gives CDR1 MNHEY, CDR2 SVGEGT. The CDR3 contains 17 residues. Losses at the gene ends were 4 bases for V and 6 bases for J; bases not matched to a gene: 8. CDR3: CASSSTPGLAGPGELFF. CDR3 bases: TGTGCCAGCAGTTCTACCCCGGGACTAGCGGGACCCGGGGAGCTGTTTTTT.

This chain joins TRBV5-4 and TRBJ2-4; D is unresolved. Per germline, CDR1 SGHNT and CDR2 YYREEE (reference sequence). V lost 4 bases and J 5 bases, leaving 10 bases between the germline ends. CDR3 length: 13 residues. CDR3 in DNA: TGTGCCAGCAGCGAGAGTATGGAAAACATTCAGTACTTC. The encoded protein is CASSESMENIQYF. Full variable domain (outside the CDR3, taken from reference TRBV5-4 and TRBJ2-4): ETGVTQSPTHLIKTRGQQVTLRCSSQSGHNTVSWYQQALGQGPQFIFQYYREEENGRGNFPPRFSGLQFPNYSSELNVNALELDDSALYLCASSESMENIQYFGAGTRLSVL.

The chain uses TRBV11-1 and TRBJ2-5; TRBD1 might be the D (6 bases). With 5 bases removed from V and 3 bases from J, the gap between germline ends came to 10 bases. Germline CDR1 and CDR2: SGHAT and FQDESV (reference sequence). The CDR3 runs to 13 residues. CDR3 region: CASSLRTEETQYF. CDR3 sequence (DNA): TGTGCCAGCAGCCTTCGGACAGAAGAGACCCAGTACTTC.

The rearrangement uses TRBV19 and TRBJ1-2; D may be TRBD1 (6 bases). CDR1 and CDR2 (germline): LNHDA, SQIVND (reference sequence). This CDR3 has 17 amino acids. V dropped 3 bases and J dropped 4 bases, with 21 bases sitting between them. The CDR3 is CASSIPHPTGSGYGYTF. DNA of the CDR3: TGTGCCAGTAGTATCCCGCATCCTACAGGGAGCGGCTATGGCTACACCTTC.

The V gene is TRBV27, the J gene TRBJ2-4; tentatively, D is TRBD2 (6 bases). The germline V gene has CDR1 MNHEY and CDR2 SMNVEV (reference sequence). Deletions cut 7 bases from V and 0 bases from J, with 16 bases between. The CDR3 covers 16 residues. CDR3 region: CASKIGGDLAKNIQYF. The DNA for the CDR3 is TGTGCCAGCAAGATCGGCGGGGATCTAGCCAAAAACATTCAGTACTTC.

The V call is TRBV27, the J call TRBJ1-2; 9 bases map to TRBD1. V gave up 2 bases and J gave up 4 bases; unmatched junction bases: 11. Germline V CDR1 and CDR2: MNHEY, SMNVEV (reference sequence). The CDR3 is made up of 17 amino acids. CDR3 sequence: CASSLETPGQGLYGYTF. The CDR3, as DNA: TGTGCCAGCAGTTTAGAGACCCCGGGACAGGGCCTCTATGGCTACACCTTC.

This clone was seen just once. V usage is TRBV10-3 and J usage is TRBJ2-3; D might be TRBD2 (6 bases). V was pared by 11 bases and J by 5 bases, with 17 bases between. This CDR3 is built from 13 residues. Germline loops: CDR1 ENHRY, CDR2 SYGVKD. CDR3 region: CALGPGREDTQYF. In DNA form, the CDR3 reads TGTGCCCTAGGGCCAGGGCGGGAAGATACGCAGTATTTT.

V gene TRBV28 combines with J gene TRBJ1-4, with TRBD1 identical over 9 bases. The CDR3 runs 15 residues. Germline CDR1 MDHEN, CDR2 SYDVKM. The trim removed 5 bases at V and 4 bases at J, leaving 5 bases unmatched. CDR3 sequence: CASSLPDRGNEKLFF. Here the CDR3 DNA reads TGTGCCAGCAGTCTTCCGGACAGGGGTAATGAAAAACTGTTTTTT.